This TCR beta chain was recorded in a study of human CD8 memory T cell subsets (dated by TCRdb to 2019 to 2021). For the study in its entirety: TCRbeta repertoires of stem-like (TSTEM), progenitor exhausted-like (TPEX) and effector memory CD8+ T cell subsets were compared to assess their clonal relationships. Over 5 donors each provided TSTEM, TPEX and effector memory subsets, from which TCRbeta repertoires were obtained.

The sequencing machine was a NextSeq 550. A Human TCR Profiling Kit was used to prepare UMI-labeled 5' RACE TCRbeta libraries. Every TCRbeta library was prepared in parallel with an identical number of PCR cycles. In the paper's pipeline: The number of functional CDR3beta clonotypes in each TCRbeta library ranged from about 2,700 to 18,000. MIGEC 1.2.9 was used for UMI extraction and consensus assembly, with at least three reads per UMI being required. MiXCR 3.0.3 was used to extract in-frame CDR3beta repertoires. Each sample was downsampled to 42,000 randomly selected UMIs before diversity metrics were computed in VDJtools 1.2.1. For each sample pair, the repertoire overlap metrics D, R and F2 were calculated in VDJtools using the top 3,000 clones. TCRdb reprocessed the public reads and reports one entry per CDR3 protein sequence, without DNA. The V and J calls and clone size come from TCRdb's table, not from the authors' own analysis. The sample's clone listing holds more than 10,000 distinct CDR3 sequences. The ten largest clones add up to over 14% of the sample.

Per the germline V gene, SGHRS is the CDR1 and YFSETQ is the CDR2. The CDR3, cysteine through phenylalanine, is 12 amino acids long. No DNA has been recorded. Overall study outcomes, separate from this receptor: Chao1 estimates suggested greater repertoire diversity in TSTEM than in TPEX subsets, potentially reflecting a broader range of specificities. Normalized Shannon-Wiener diversity was similarly high in the TSTEM and TPEX subsets, while the effector memory subsets were comparatively less diverse. Sequencing was limited to TCRbeta chains, and the repertoire comparisons were based on six or seven donors analyzed with paired t-tests and Bonferroni correction. The stem-like TSTEM and TPEX subsets each shared clonotypes with effector memory cells, but the TSTEM and TPEX repertoires had minimal overlap with each other, suggesting distinct antigen spectra.

In the case of this clonotype: What this receptor recognizes is not known.

CCR7+ PD-1- TIGIT- cells were classified as stem-like memory CD8+ T cells (TSTEM). Density gradient separation was used to isolate peripheral blood mononuclear cells from buffy coats of healthy donors. In the study, negative magnetic separation with EasySep or MojoSort CD8+ T cell isolation kits was used to enrich total CD8+ T cells. An RNeasy Mini Kit was used to extract total RNA from duplicate vials of fewer than 180,000 sorted CD8+ T cells per subset. The PBMCs were used fresh or after being cryopreserved in fetal bovine serum with roughly 10% DMSO. Fluorescence-activated cell sorting on a FACSAria III was used to sort CD8+ T cell subsets to purity.

Recombination joined TRBV5-1 with TRBJ2-2. Sequenced input: CD8+ stem-like memory T cells (TSCM and TCM) sorted from PBMCs. Sample cell subset or site, as interpreted from the label and publication: stem-like memory CD8 T cells (TSTEM), CCR7+ PD-1- TIGIT-. The TCR sequence derives from a human donor in good health. The CDR3 protein: CASSLNTGELFF.